Sequencing of this T cell receptor (beta chain) was carried out in a study of OX40 agonist ivuxolimab in advanced cancers. Profiled with immunoSEQ multiplex PCR; TCRdb holds only in-frame clones, not every one. The table lists just under 65,000 clones, more than 80% of them singletons. The source of this sequence is an adult with an advanced solid tumor such as melanoma, head and neck, liver or kidney cancer. Specimen: CD4+ or CD8+ T cells sorted from blood, collected in a trial of the OX40 agonist ivuxolimab.

CDR3 sequence (DNA): TGTGCCAGTAGGACCGCCGGGGACAGGGGAGTCTACGAGCAGTACTTC. It codes for CASRTAGDRGVYEQYF. This chain links TRBV19 with TRBJ2-7; 10 bases map to TRBD1. The CDR3 is 16 residues long. Trimming took 6 bases from V and 3 from J; bases not matched to a gene: 11. The V gene's germline CDR1 is LNHDA and CDR2 SQIVND (reference sequence).